One and the same sample provided the 26 T cell receptor beta chains below, sequenced in a study of shared clonotypes between healthy human individuals. This table comes from immunoSEQ multiplex PCR, and its TCRdb copy is limited to in-frame clones, with some not included. Among 760,000 or so clones, 96% were seen once, and the ten largest hold over 0.2%. Only CD45RO-negative cells positively selected for CCR7 counted as naive CD8 cells, so terminally differentiated effector memory CD45RA+ cells were excluded. Source material: naive CD8+ T cells sorted from blood. The receptor set was obtained from a man in his thirties or forties in good health.

V usage is TRBV7-9 and J usage is TRBJ2-1, with TRBD1 matching 7 bases. Trimming at V came to 5 bases and at J to 4 bases, leaving 8 bases not matched to a gene. The CDR3 spans 15 residues. Germline lookup yields CDR1 SEHNR and CDR2 FQNEAQ (reference sequence). This CDR3 is CASSPGTEIYNEQFF. The DNA of the CDR3 is TGTGCCAGCAGCCCCGGGACAGAAATTTACAATGAGCAGTTCTTC.

The rearrangement joins TRBV29-1 to TRBJ2-5; either TRBD1 or TRBD2 may supply D (7 bases each). CDR3 length equals 13 residues. V was trimmed by 5 bases and J by 5 bases, leaving 15 bases between them. The germline V gene encodes CDR1 SQVTM and CDR2 ANQGSEA. Here the CDR3 reads CSVSLQGGETQYF. CDR3 coding DNA: TGCAGCGTTTCATTGCAGGGGGGGGAGACCCAGTACTTC.

The V call is TRBV7-8, the J call TRBJ2-7; D gene ambiguous. The length of the CDR3 is 15 residues. V was trimmed by 0 bases and J by 2 bases, leaving 11 bases between them. CDR1 is SGHVS, CDR2 FQNEAQ, per germline. The DNA of the CDR3 is TGTGCCAGCAGCTTAGCGCGAGGCCCAACCTACGAGCAGTACTTC. The encoded protein is CASSLARGPTYEQYF.

V gene TRBV2 combines with J gene TRBJ2-7; D assignment may be TRBD1 or TRBD2 (5 bases each). Germline loops: CDR1 SNHLY, CDR2 FYNNEI. V was shortened by 4 bases and J by 7 bases, with 17 bases between the two germline ends. This CDR3 is 14 amino acids long. CDR3 amino acids: CASSGDLLGREQYF. CDR3 coding DNA: TGTGCCAGCAGTGGGGACCTGCTAGGAAGGGAGCAGTACTTC.

This clone has a single count. The chain recombines TRBV2 with TRBJ2-7, with 7 bases lining up with TRBD2. The germline V gene encodes CDR1 SNHLY and CDR2 FYNNEI. The CDR3 extends over 13 amino acids. The trim removed 6 bases at V and 3 bases at J, leaving 5 bases unmatched. As DNA, the CDR3 is TGTGCCAGCAGAGGAGGGAGGGGCTACGAGCAGTACTTC. The encoded protein is CASRGGRGYEQYF.

CDR3: CASSPRGGGTEAFF. The CDR3 region has the DNA TGTGCCAGCAGCCCCCGAGGAGGGGGCACTGAAGCTTTCTTT. The chain links TRBV7-9 to TRBJ1-1, with D possibly TRBD1 on 6 matching bases. Germline CDR1 is SEHNR and CDR2 is FQNEAQ (reference sequence). The germline V and J ends were trimmed by 5 bases and 4 bases, with 14 bases remaining between them. CDR3 size: 14 residues.

This clone was counted a single time. The chain is built from TRBV19 and TRBJ2-1; no reliable D call. Per the germline V gene, CDR1 is LNHDA and CDR2 is SQIVND (reference sequence). The length of the CDR3 is 15 residues. The ends were cut back, 1 base at V and 5 bases at J, with 12 bases in the middle. For the CDR3, the DNA is TGTGCCAGTAGTATAGCGGCCCTCCCAAACAATGAGCAGTTCTTC. Its protein is CASSIAALPNNEQFF.

This clone was counted a single time. V is TRBV9 and J is TRBJ1-1; the match to TRBD1 covers 7 bases. The CDR3 length is 17 residues. Germline lookup yields CDR1 SGDLS and CDR2 YYNGEE. J was trimmed by 1 base and V by 1 base; bases with no gene match: 10. The DNA of the CDR3 is TGTGCCAGCAGCGTATCGGGGACAGCCTCCCGGAACACTGAAGCTTTCTTT. Translation: CASSVSGTASRNTEAFF.

This clone was observed a single time. The chain uses TRBV25-1 and TRBJ2-5; no firm D call. This CDR3 region has 11 residues. From germline, CDR1 is MGHDK and CDR2 SYGVNS. The V end was cut by 3 bases, the J end by 3 bases, with 2 bases between. CDR3 residues: CASSDEETQYF. The CDR3 nucleotides are TGTGCCAGCAGTGATGAAGAGACCCAGTACTTC.

This clone has just one count. The chain carries TRBV27 and TRBJ2-7; unclear D gene. The CDR3 has 13 amino acids. The germline V gene encodes CDR1 MNHEY and CDR2 SMNVEV (reference sequence). V was cut by 2 bases and J by 4 bases, with 9 bases left in between. The CDR3 loop is CASSLGQQYEQYF. The CDR3 nucleotides read TGTGCCAGCAGTTTAGGGCAGCAGTACGAGCAGTACTTC.

V is TRBV4-3 and J is TRBJ2-7; a possible D gene is TRBD2 (6 bases). V gave up 3 bases and J gave up 6 bases, with 12 bases separating them. This CDR3 has 13 amino acids. CDR1 and CDR2 from the germline V gene are LGHNA and YSLEER. This CDR3 reads CASSQGVSGEQYF. The DNA for the CDR3 is TGCGCCAGCAGCCAGGGGGTTAGCGGCGAGCAGTACTTC.

This chain connects TRBV5-1 to TRBJ2-2; 8 nucleotides align to TRBD2. Germline CDR1 SGHRS, CDR2 YFSETQ. The CDR3 loop spans 19 amino acids. V was clipped by 0 bases and J by 1 base; unmatched bases: 11. The CDR3 region has the DNA TGCGCCAGCAGCTTGGCGGCTAGCGGGCTATATAGGAACACCGGGGAGCTGTTTTTT. Amino acids: CASSLAASGLYRNTGELFF.

CDR3 coding DNA: TGTGCCAACCCGAGGGAGATGATCGGGGAGCTGTTTTTT. Translation: CANPREMIGELFF. V is TRBV5-8 and J is TRBJ2-2, with D tentatively TRBD2 (5 bases). The CDR3 extends over 13 amino acids. Germline V gene sequence: CDR1 SGHTS, CDR2 YDEGEE. The V end was cut by 9 bases, the J end by 7 bases, with 16 bases between.

This sequence joins TRBV11-3 and TRBJ2-5; 12 nucleotides agree with TRBD2. Germline CDR1 SGHNT, CDR2 YENEEA. J was trimmed by 5 bases and V by 6 bases; bases with no gene match: 19. The CDR3 loop spans 19 amino acids. The CDR3 DNA sequence: TGTGCCAGCAGTTCCCGGACTAGCGGGACCAGCGGGGCCCGGGAGACCCAGTACTTC. Translation: CASSSRTSGTSGARETQYF.

The genes are TRBV27 and TRBJ2-7, with a tentative D call TRBD1 (6 bases). The germline V gene has CDR1 MNHEY and CDR2 SMNVEV (reference sequence). The CDR3 runs to 14 residues. Trimming stripped 3 bases from V and 7 bases from J, with 16 bases between. CDR3 protein: CASSLSGTPIEQYF. In DNA, the CDR3 is TGTGCCAGCAGTTTGTCCGGGACACCCATTGAGCAGTACTTC.

The CDR3, as DNA: TGTGCCAGCAGCCCCATCCTCCTCGGGGAGACCCAGTACTTC. It encodes CASSPILLGETQYF. The rearrangement uses TRBV27 and TRBJ2-5; the D is unclear. V dropped 6 bases and J dropped 5 bases, with 16 bases sitting between them. The germline V gene encodes CDR1 MNHEY and CDR2 SMNVEV (reference sequence). The CDR3 consists of 14 residues.

DNA for the CDR3: TGTGCCAGCAGCCCTCCGGGGGGTAGGGCCAAATACAATGAGCAGTTCTTC. This gives the protein CASSPPGGRAKYNEQFF. The genes are TRBV13 and TRBJ2-1; TRBD2 agrees at 7 bases. The ends lost 5 bases at V and 4 bases at J; junction bases unmatched: 14. Per the germline V gene, CDR1 is PRHDT and CDR2 is FYEKMQ (reference sequence). CDR3 size: 17 residues.

As to this clone: The same CDR3 also results from other DNA sequences found in this sample. The genes are TRBV27 and TRBJ1-1; D is undetermined. CDR1 and CDR2 (germline): MNHEY, SMNVEV (reference sequence). Trimming took 2 bases from V and 2 from J, leaving 6 bases between them. CDR3 length equals 13 residues. Here the CDR3 DNA reads TGTGCCAGCAGTTTACAGAAAAACACTGAAGCTTTCTTT. Translated, it gives CASSLQKNTEAFF.

The chain carries TRBV9 and TRBJ2-5; 7 bases match TRBD2. Per the germline V gene, CDR1 is SGDLS and CDR2 is YYNGEE. The CDR3 loop spans 16 amino acids. Trimming at V came to 4 bases and at J to 4 bases, leaving 13 bases not matched to a gene. CDR3 in DNA: TGTGCCAGCAGCCCAGGCGGGAGTAGGGGAGGAGAGACCCAGTACTTC. Translation gives CASSPGGSRGGETQYF.

The rearrangement uses TRBV27 and TRBJ2-7, with 10 bases that match TRBD1. With V trimmed by 7 bases and J by 1 base, 7 bases remained unmatched. The CDR3 runs to 15 residues. Germline CDR1 is MNHEY and CDR2 is SMNVEV (reference sequence). CDR3 in amino acids: CASNPGQGFSYEQYF. The CDR3, as DNA: TGTGCCAGCAATCCGGGACAGGGGTTTTCCTACGAGCAGTACTTC.

The chain carries TRBV5-8 and TRBJ2-1; D might be TRBD1 (6 bases). V was clipped by 0 bases and J by 4 bases, with 11 bases between them. This CDR3 comprises 15 residues. Per germline, CDR1 SGHTS and CDR2 YDEGEE. This chain's CDR3 is CASSLVKGDYNEQFF. The CDR3 DNA reads TGTGCCAGCAGCTTGGTGAAGGGGGATTACAATGAGCAGTTCTTC.

The chain uses TRBV13 and TRBJ2-3; no reliable D call. Per the germline V gene, CDR1 is PRHDT and CDR2 is FYEKMQ (reference sequence). The CDR3 consists of 15 residues. V lost 2 bases to trimming and J lost 0 bases, with 9 bases between them. The CDR3 region has the DNA TGTGCCAGCAGCTTATGGGGTTCAAGCACAGATACGCAGTATTTT. Translation: CASSLWGSSTDTQYF.

The chain carries TRBV27 and TRBJ2-5; 12 nucleotides line up with TRBD2. CDR1 and CDR2 from the germline V gene are MNHEY and SMNVEV (reference sequence). J gave up 8 bases and V 5 bases, and 6 bases lay outside the gene matches. The CDR3 runs to 14 residues. The CDR3 coding sequence is TGTGCCAGCAGTCCCATGACTAGCGGGAGAACCCAGTACTTC. Translated, it gives CASSPMTSGRTQYF.

V is TRBV27 and J is TRBJ2-3; maybe TRBD2 (5 bases). Trimming pared 1 base from V and 0 bases from J, leaving 8 bases between. CDR1 is MNHEY and CDR2 is SMNVEV in the germline V gene (reference sequence). The CDR3 length is 15 residues. The CDR3 is CASSLFTGSTDTQYF. CDR3 nucleotide sequence: TGTGCCAGCAGTTTATTTACGGGGAGCACAGATACGCAGTATTTT.

This clone was counted once. The rearrangement uses TRBV7-9 and TRBJ2-7; D remains unclear. The germline V gene encodes CDR1 SEHNR and CDR2 FQNEAQ (reference sequence). The CDR3 spans 16 residues. Trimming stripped 3 bases from V and 2 bases from J, with 17 bases between. CDR3 loop: CASSFADWYIPYEQYF. CDR3 DNA: TGTGCCAGCAGCTTTGCTGACTGGTACATCCCCTACGAGCAGTACTTC.

V gene TRBV16 combines with J gene TRBJ2-7; no clear D. The CDR3 spans 16 residues. V dropped 4 bases and J dropped 0 bases, with 16 bases sitting between them. The germline gives CDR1 KGHSY, CDR2 FQNENV. For the CDR3, the DNA is TGTGCCAGCAGCCCGAACCCCACCCTCAGCTCCTACGAGCAGTACTTC. Residues: CASSPNPTLSSYEQYF.